This T cell receptor (beta chain) is from a study of shared clonotypes between healthy human individuals. Study findings and constraints: The sole specimen, blood, was sampled, and tissue repertoires likely differ. Incomplete sequencing of sorted subsets was indicated by rarefaction despite large depth.

The junction had 4 bases not matched to a gene; V was cut back by 0 bases and J by 4 bases. The CDR3 is 16 amino acids. Germline V lookup: CDR1 SQVTM, CDR2 ANQGSEA. Regarding this clone: Its antigen is still unknown.

This table comes from immunoSEQ multiplex PCR, and its TCRdb copy is limited to in-frame clones, with some not included. The top ten hold 0.13% of the sample, which has some 2.1 million clones, 85% to 95% seen once. The chain is built from TRBV29-1 and TRBJ2-3, with 13 positions matching TRBD2. This clonotype originated in a young man in good health. The material sequenced was naive CD4+ T cells sorted from blood. Indicated subset: CD45RA+ positively selected. The CDR3 reads CSVEDRTSGRSDTQYF. The DNA for the CDR3 is TGCAGCGTTGAAGATCGGACTAGCGGGAGATCAGATACGCAGTATTTT.